The rows below give T cell receptor beta chains drawn from one sample of a study of blood T cell repertoires in COVID-19. Assay: immunoSEQ multiplex PCR; the TCRdb copy retains only in-frame clones and omits some. The sample shows about 330,000 clones, approximately 85% of them seen only once. Sequenced: peripheral blood. These receptors all stem from a human donor in a cohort sampled during active COVID-19. The conserved cysteine and the conserved F or W are not part of the CDR3 here. The order of the fields is V gene, J gene, CDR3 protein.

v_gene: TRBV18; j_gene: TRBJ1-3; CDR3aa: ASSPPQESGNTIY
v_gene: TRBV9; j_gene: TRBJ2-7; CDR3aa: ASSAGTGIDEQY
v_gene: TRBV25-1; j_gene: TRBJ1-1; CDR3aa: ASSGLAGLGRAF
v_gene: TRBV25-1; j_gene: TRBJ1-3; CDR3aa: ASSEGLRNTIY
v_gene: TRBV19; j_gene: TRBJ2-7; CDR3aa: ASSIPGYEQY
v_gene: TRBV30; j_gene: TRBJ2-4; CDR3aa: AWSVGGSIQY
v_gene: TRBV3-1/TRBV3-2; j_gene: TRBJ1-3; CDR3aa: ASSQVLSSGNTIY
v_gene: TRBV9; j_gene: TRBJ2-2; CDR3aa: ASSVVGGPTGELF
v_gene: TRBV28; j_gene: TRBJ1-2; CDR3aa: ASSFSHYGYT
v_gene: TRBV10-1; j_gene: TRBJ2-1; CDR3aa: ASSPVGAAYNEQF
v_gene: TRBV15; j_gene: TRBJ1-1; CDR3aa: ATSRDPTPGTEAF
v_gene: TRBV5-1; j_gene: TRBJ1-1; CDR3aa: ASSLAGVMTEAF
v_gene: TRBV7-9; j_gene: TRBJ1-3; CDR3aa: ASSPRDREYTIY
v_gene: TRBV9; j_gene: TRBJ2-7; CDR3aa: ASSPQPDRAYEQY
v_gene: TRBV9; j_gene: TRBJ2-1; CDR3aa: ASSVAALANEQF
v_gene: TRBV5-1; j_gene: TRBJ2-3; CDR3aa: ASSGGGWSDTQY
v_gene: TRBV3-1/TRBV3-2; j_gene: TRBJ2-7; CDR3aa: ASSLETFRDSFS
v_gene: TRBV28; j_gene: TRBJ1-1; CDR3aa: ASSLSLAVNTEAF
v_gene: TRBV5-6; j_gene: TRBJ1-2; CDR3aa: ASSRSPGGYT
v_gene: TRBV29-1; j_gene: TRBJ1-2; CDR3aa: SATGQGYGYT
v_gene: TRBV12-3/TRBV12-4; j_gene: TRBJ2-3; CDR3aa: ASSFGGDTQY
v_gene: TRBV27; j_gene: TRBJ1-5; CDR3aa: ASSVDRGDQPQH
v_gene: TRBV15; j_gene: TRBJ1-4; CDR3aa: ATRGVHEKLF
v_gene: TRBV7-6; j_gene: TRBJ1-5; CDR3aa: ASSPGGRNQPQH
v_gene: TRBV3-1/TRBV3-2; j_gene: TRBJ1-6; CDR3aa: ASSPLRDRDSSPLH
v_gene: TRBV11-2; j_gene: TRBJ1-2; CDR3aa: ASSLTQTGTYYGYT
v_gene: TRBV6-1; j_gene: TRBJ2-7; CDR3aa: ASSDVVDSYEQY
v_gene: TRBV27; j_gene: TRBJ1-1; CDR3aa: ASSPIPGRGHEAF
v_gene: TRBV5-6; j_gene: TRBJ1-1; CDR3aa: ASSFGSGTEAF
v_gene: TRBV27; j_gene: TRBJ1-5; CDR3aa: ASSFLGREGNQPQH
v_gene: TRBV5-1; j_gene: TRBJ1-2; CDR3aa: ASSSDRTNYGYT
v_gene: TRBV6-5; j_gene: TRBJ2-1; CDR3aa: ASSYRAYNEQF
v_gene: TRBV24-1; j_gene: TRBJ1-2; CDR3aa: ATSEPGQTYGYT
v_gene: TRBV2; j_gene: TRBJ1-2; CDR3aa: ASSEFAEGYT
v_gene: TRBV5-1; j_gene: TRBJ1-4; CDR3aa: ASSVQGAKGEKLF